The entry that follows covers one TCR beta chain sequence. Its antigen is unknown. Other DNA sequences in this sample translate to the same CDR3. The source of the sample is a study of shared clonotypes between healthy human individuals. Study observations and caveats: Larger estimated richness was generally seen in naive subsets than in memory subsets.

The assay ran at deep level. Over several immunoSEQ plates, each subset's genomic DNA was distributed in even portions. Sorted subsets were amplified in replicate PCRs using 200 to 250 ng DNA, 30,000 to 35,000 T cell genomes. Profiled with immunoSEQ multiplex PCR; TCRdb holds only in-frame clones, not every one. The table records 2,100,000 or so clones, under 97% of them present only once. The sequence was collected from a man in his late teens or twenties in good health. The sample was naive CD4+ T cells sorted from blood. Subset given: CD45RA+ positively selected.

The CDR3 spells CASSVADRNYGYTF. The CDR3, as DNA: TGTGCCAGCAGCGTAGCGGACAGAAACTATGGCTACACCTTC. This chain connects TRBV9 to TRBJ1-2, with TRBD1 as a possible D gene (6 bases). Deletions cut 0 bases from V and 2 bases from J, with 8 bases between. The CDR3 is made up of 14 amino acids. The V gene's germline CDR1 is SGDLS and CDR2 YYNGEE.